What follows describes a single T cell receptor beta chain. In the original analysis: Estimated nucleated cell counts came from reference gene primer amplification. Measured with immunoSEQ multiplex PCR; TCRdb has only the in-frame clones, and not every one. V and J calls and clone size are given by that table; D and trimming were obtained from the DNA. The sample carries 110,000 to 150,000 clones, approximately 90% recorded once. The CDR3 covers 18 residues. Germline loops: CDR1 GTSNPN, CDR2 SVGIG (reference sequence). The ends lost 2 bases at V and 3 bases at J; junction bases unmatched: 16. This sample is part of a study of blood T cell repertoires in COVID-19. Study-wide context: There were acute and convalescent COVID-19 samples, and they came from the United States, Italy and Spain. T cells, B-cell-depleted T cells, or PBMCs supplied cDNA or gDNA.

The gene calls are TRBV30 and TRBJ1-2; TRBD1 matches at 9 bases. This TCR was recovered from a woman over 75 with acute or convalescent COVID-19. Sequenced material: peripheral blood. CDR3 DNA: TGTGCCTGGAGTCCCCCCGGGACAGGGAGAGGGTGGGACTATGGCTACACCTTC. It yields the protein CAWSPPGTGRGWDYGYTF.